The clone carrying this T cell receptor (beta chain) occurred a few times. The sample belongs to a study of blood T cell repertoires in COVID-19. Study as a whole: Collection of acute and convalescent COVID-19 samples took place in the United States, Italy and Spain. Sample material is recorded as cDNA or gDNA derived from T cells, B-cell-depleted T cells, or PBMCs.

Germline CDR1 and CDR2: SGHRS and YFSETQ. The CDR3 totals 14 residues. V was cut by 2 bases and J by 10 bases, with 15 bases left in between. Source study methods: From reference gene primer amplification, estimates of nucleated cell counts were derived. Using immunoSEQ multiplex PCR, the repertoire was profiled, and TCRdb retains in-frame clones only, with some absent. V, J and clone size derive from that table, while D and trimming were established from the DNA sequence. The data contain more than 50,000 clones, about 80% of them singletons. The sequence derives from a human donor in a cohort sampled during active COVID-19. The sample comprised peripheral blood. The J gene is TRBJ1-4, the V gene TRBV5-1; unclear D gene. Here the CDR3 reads CASSLETEGRKLFF. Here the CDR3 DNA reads TGCGCCAGCAGCTTAGAAACAGAAGGGAGAAAACTGTTTTTT.